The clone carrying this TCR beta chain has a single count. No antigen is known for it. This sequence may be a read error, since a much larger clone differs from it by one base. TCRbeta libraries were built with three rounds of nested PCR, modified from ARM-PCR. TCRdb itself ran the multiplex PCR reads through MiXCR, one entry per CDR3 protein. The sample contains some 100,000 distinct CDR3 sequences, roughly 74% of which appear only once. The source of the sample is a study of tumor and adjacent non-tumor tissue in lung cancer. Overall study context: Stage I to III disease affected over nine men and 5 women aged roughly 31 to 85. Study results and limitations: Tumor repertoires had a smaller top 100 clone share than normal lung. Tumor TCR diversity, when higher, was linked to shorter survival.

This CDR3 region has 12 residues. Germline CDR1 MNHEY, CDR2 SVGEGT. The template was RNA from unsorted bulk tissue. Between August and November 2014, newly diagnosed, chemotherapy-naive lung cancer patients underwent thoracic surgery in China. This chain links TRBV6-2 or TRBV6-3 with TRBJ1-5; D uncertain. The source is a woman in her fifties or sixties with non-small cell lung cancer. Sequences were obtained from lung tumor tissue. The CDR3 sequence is CASRYSNKPQHF. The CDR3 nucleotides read TGTGCCAGCAGATATAGCAATAAGCCCCAGCATTTT.